What follows is one T cell receptor beta chain and its context. Clones were sequenced by immunoSEQ multiplex PCR, and TCRdb holds only the in-frame ones, with some missing. The data hold 70,000 or so clones, with 85% to 90% observed a single time. Germline assignment: CDR1 SEHNR and CDR2 FQNEAQ (reference sequence). The V segment lost 5 bases and the J segment 2 bases; nucleotides outside the gene matches: 4. The CDR3 runs to 15 residues. This sample is part of a study of blood T cell repertoires in COVID-19. The receptor comes from a man between 65 and 79 years old with active or convalescent COVID-19. The chain is built from TRBV7-9 and TRBJ2-2, with 8 bases lining up with TRBD1. The source material was peripheral blood. CDR3 region: CASSLGTGNTGELFF. The DNA for the CDR3 is TGTGCCAGCAGCCTCGGGACAGGAAACACCGGGGAGCTGTTTTTT.